This T cell receptor (beta chain) emerged from a study of human T cells and chemical hapten exposure. This clonotype was seen ten or more times. Its antigen remains unidentified. Germline CDR1 is LGHDT and CDR2 is YNNKEL (reference sequence). This CDR3 comprises 17 residues. The V segment lost 4 bases and the J segment 0 bases; nucleotides outside the gene matches: 4. TCRdb redid the calling of the RACE reads with MiXCR, one entry per CDR3 protein. The sample has 95,000 or so distinct CDR3 sequences; 11% are singletons. Study-wide results and caveats: Expanded TCRs created a significantly greater count of big CDR3 similarity clusters than controls did.

Time point described: patch test 2, 6 weeks after DPC sensitization. As to treatment: therapeutic diphenylcyclopropenone sensitization with weekly scalp DPC. This clonotype originated in a woman in her 40s with alopecia areata. Some clones in this sample may be carry-over from other donors' samples. The chain combines TRBV3-1 with TRBJ2-3; 13 positions agree with TRBD2. Material: whole blood, obtained in connection with sensitization to the hapten diphenylcyclopropenone (DPC). The CDR3 here is CASSRGTSGTSTDTQYF. In nucleotides, the CDR3 is TGTGCCAGCAGCCGAGGGACTAGCGGGACTAGCACAGATACGCAGTATTTT.